Reported below is one T cell receptor (beta chain). This sample was taken from a study of monozygotic twins with inflammatory bowel disease. CDR1 MRHNA and CDR2 SNTAGT come from the germline V gene. This CDR3 is built from 16 residues. TCRdb re-called the 5' RACE reads, yielding one record per CDR3 amino acid sequence without DNA. In total, the table holds about 420,000 distinct CDR3 sequences. The sequencing input was blood. The J gene is TRBJ2-7, the V gene TRBV6-4; TCRdb calls TRBD1, which cannot be checked without DNA. The clonotype comes from a human donor with ulcerative colitis or Crohn's disease, or a healthy co-twin of an affected twin (not recorded which). The CDR3 loop reads CASSDLGAGNRYEQYF.